This TCR beta chain was sequenced for a study of neoadjuvant nivolumab and ipilimumab in lung cancer (dated by TCRdb to 2019 to 2021). Broadly, across the study: Intravenous nivolumab was dosed at 3 mg/kg on days 1, 15 and 29, and in the combination arm ipilimumab 1 mg/kg was added on day 1 only. The primary trial endpoint was the major pathologic response (MPR) rate in the intention-to-treat population in each study arm. Of the 40 to 50 patients with operable NSCLC treated in the trial, roughly 23 were randomized to nivolumab monotherapy and around 20 to nivolumab plus ipilimumab. The study compared TCR repertoires in pretherapy (baseline) peripheral blood with TCR repertoires in tumors resected at surgery following neoadjuvant immune checkpoint blockade. Matched pretherapy and resected tumor pairs were analyzed for seven patients: four treated with nivolumab and three with nivolumab plus ipilimumab.

For this clone: Its antigen specificity is not known. It has no much larger one-base neighbor in the sample; base qualities were not kept.

On the study overall, not on this receptor specifically: No significant correlation was found between TCR clonality and pathologic tumor regression, and only one major-pathologic-response sample was available for the clonality analysis. Pretherapy blood TCR richness correlated positively with richness in tumors resected after neoadjuvant therapy (Spearman R of about 0.82). From pretherapy to surgery, tumor T-cell richness and clonality went up in three of three dual-therapy tumors, versus only two of four nivolumab-treated tumors. TCR richness and clonality were greater in resected tumors than in tumor-adjacent uninvolved lung, and increases were seen in more dual-therapy-treated tumors. A small number of samples underwent TCR sequencing.

Trimming costs V 0 bases and J 7 bases, and their ends lie 17 bases apart. From its cysteine to its phenylalanine, the CDR3 spans 16 amino acids. Only the CDR3 DNA stays, 48 bases, in frame from base 1. Taken from the germline V gene, the CDR1 and CDR2 loops are SGHRS and YFSETQ. The time point label, read with the paper, signifies: at surgical resection after neoadjuvant nivolumab +/- ipilimumab. The samples were obtained from NEOSTAR, a phase 2 randomized trial that tested neoadjuvant nivolumab or nivolumab plus ipilimumab, followed by surgery, in operable NSCLC. The method was the immunoSEQ multiplex PCR assay. In the original analysis: Richness and clonality were used to summarize the repertoires, and clones that significantly expanded or contracted between pre- and post-therapy samples were identified. This immuneACCESS table, as held by TCRdb, lists in-frame sequences with V and J called but not all clones. Of the missing ones, under half trace to an unresolved V gene in checked studies; the others have no known cause. The DNA was the basis for D and trimming; V, J and clone size are from that table. The sample yields some 18,000 clones; around 76% were counted once. Of the sample, roughly 7% falls within the top ten clones.

This receptor was identified in an adult with non-small cell lung cancer. In this chain, TRBV5-1 is recombined with TRBJ2-1; the D gene is not confidently resolved. This sample comprised tumor tissue, obtained after neoadjuvant nivolumab, alone or with ipilimumab, at or shortly before surgery. The CDR3 protein sequence reads: CASSLGLTEVFNEQFF. Read as DNA, the sequence is TGCGCCAGCAGCTTGGGACTGACCGAGGTATTTAATGAGCAGTTCTTC.